This T cell receptor (beta chain) was recorded in a study of cytomegalovirus exposure and HLA in healthy donors. The repertoire was sequenced with immunoSEQ multiplex PCR; TCRdb's copy has only in-frame clones and lacks some. The table has about 180,000 clones, roughly 85% seen once; the top ten hold approximately 16%. The TCR originated in a man aged 18-30 years in good health and CMV-seropositive. Source material: PBMCs.

CDR3 sequence: CASSSGAHNEQFF. In DNA, the CDR3 is TGTGCCAGCTCTAGCGGGGCCCACAATGAGCAGTTCTTC. The chain combines TRBV6-6 with TRBJ2-1; 9 positions agree with TRBD2. Germline CDR1 and CDR2: MNHNY and SVGAGI (reference sequence). This CDR3 comprises 13 residues. The V and J ends lost 8 bases and 5 bases, in that order; junction bases with no gene match: 4.